This TCR beta chain was sequenced in a study of blood T cell repertoires in COVID-19 (dated by TCRdb to the early 2020s). Some background on the complete study: Samples covering the acute and convalescent phases of COVID-19 were provided by collaborators in the United States, Italy and Spain. The prospective study material was composed of cDNA or gDNA derived from T cells, B-cell-depleted T cells, or PBMCs. Deeply sampled blood TCRbeta repertoires from subjects exposed to, actively infected with, or recovered from COVID-19 were included in the dataset. The repertoires were made available in a free public database intended to serve as a resource for research on the immune response to SARS-CoV-2. The samples were drawn from the first 160 participants of the ongoing ImmuneRACE study and from 1,254 subjects provided by 6 global collaborators. Nearly every sample came with metadata listing a de-identified subject ID, COVID-19 status, age in years and sex. Where available, HLA class I and class II types were obtained from metadata supplied by the sample provider rather than from assay-based typing.

CDR1 MNHEY and CDR2 SVGEGT are derived from the germline V gene. Ends trimmed: V by 6 bases, J by 11 bases; bases unmatched to a gene: 15. From cysteine to phenylalanine, the CDR3 is 14 amino acids long. Only the CDR3 part of the read is kept: 42 bases, read in frame from the first base. What the work shows at the level of the full study, not this receptor alone: How much clinical and demographic metadata was included differed by source and by participant, and the metadata was provided uncurated.

Collaborating institutions collected whole blood in K2EDTA tubes following their own protocols. For TCRbeta analysis, collaborator samples were shipped as frozen whole blood, as isolated PBMCs, or as DNA extracted from either sample type. A remark on this clone: What antigen it recognizes has not been identified. Base qualities are not at hand, and no much larger clone is one base apart.

TCRbeta CDR3 regions were amplified from genomic DNA by means of the immunoSEQ Assay, a bias-controlled multiplex PCR. Processing in the source paper ran as follows. Within the assay, amplification of reference gene primers was used to estimate how many nucleated cells each sample contained. To quantify the absolute abundance of each unique TCRbeta CDR3 rearrangement, sequence reads were collapsed and filtered. For each sample, productive Simpson clonality was calculated by taking the square root of Simpson's diversity index across productive rearrangements. Imported from immuneACCESS, the table was reduced by TCRdb to in-frame sequences with V and J called. These copies leave out some clones; in studies compared against another copy, an unresolved V gene accounts for under half, and the cause of the remainder is not known. The DNA was the basis for D and trimming; V, J and clone size are from that table. The sample table contains roughly 100,000 clones; only one count was recorded for 85% to 90% of them. 5% to 6.5% of the sample lies in the top ten.

This chain is built from TRBV6-2 or TRBV6-3 and TRBJ2-5; the junction holds 7 bases that match TRBD1. This TCR was recovered from a human donor in a cohort sampled during active COVID-19. Sequencing was performed on peripheral blood. The DNA reads TGTGCCAGCAGCCGCCACTCTGATTTGGGACAGCAGTACTTC. It translates as CASSRHSDLGQQYF.